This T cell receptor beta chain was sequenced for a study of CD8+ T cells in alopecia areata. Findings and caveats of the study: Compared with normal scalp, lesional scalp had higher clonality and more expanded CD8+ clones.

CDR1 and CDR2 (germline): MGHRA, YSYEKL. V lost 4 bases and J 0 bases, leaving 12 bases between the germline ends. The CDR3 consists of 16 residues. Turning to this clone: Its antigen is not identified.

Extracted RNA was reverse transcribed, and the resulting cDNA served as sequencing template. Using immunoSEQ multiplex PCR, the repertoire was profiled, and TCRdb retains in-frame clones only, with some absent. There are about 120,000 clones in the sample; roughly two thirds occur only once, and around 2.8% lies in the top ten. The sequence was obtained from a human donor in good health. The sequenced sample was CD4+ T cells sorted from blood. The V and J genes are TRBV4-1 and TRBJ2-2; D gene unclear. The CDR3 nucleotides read TGCGCCAGCAGCCCACGCTCGTCCGCGAACACCGGGGAGCTGTTTTTT. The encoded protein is CASSPRSSANTGELFF.